This TCR beta chain emerged from a study of beta chain features in type 1 diabetes. Isolated RNA was reverse transcribed in full, so expressed TCRB transcripts were sequenced. The table came from immunoSEQ multiplex PCR; TCRdb's copy has only in-frame clones and leaves some out. The table records 400,000 to 600,000 clones, roughly 31% of them present only once. V gave up 1 base and J gave up 0 bases, with 9 bases separating them. The CDR3 is 15 residues long. The germline CDR1 and CDR2 sequences are SGHTA and FQGNSA. The chain joins TRBV7-2 to TRBJ1-1; D not certain. Input material: naive CD4+ T cells from blood. The receptor was isolated from a man in his late teens or twenties in good health. CDR3 sequence reads: CASSLVAVLNTEAFF. The CDR3 nucleotides are TGTGCCAGCAGCTTAGTGGCAGTCTTGAACACTGAAGCTTTCTTT.